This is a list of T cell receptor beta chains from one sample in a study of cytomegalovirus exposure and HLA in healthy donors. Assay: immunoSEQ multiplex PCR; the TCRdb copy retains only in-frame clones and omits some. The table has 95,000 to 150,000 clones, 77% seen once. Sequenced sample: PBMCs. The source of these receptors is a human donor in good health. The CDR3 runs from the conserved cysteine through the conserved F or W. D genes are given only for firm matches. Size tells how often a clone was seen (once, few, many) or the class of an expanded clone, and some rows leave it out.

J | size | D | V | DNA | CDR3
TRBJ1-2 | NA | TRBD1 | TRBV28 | TGTGCCAGCAGTTTCGGGACAGGGAGCTATGGCTACACCTTC | CASSFGTGSYGYTF
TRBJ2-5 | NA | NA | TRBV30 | TGTGCCTGGAATCCACTAGATCCCGGGAAGACCCAGTACTTC | CAWNPLDPGKTQYF
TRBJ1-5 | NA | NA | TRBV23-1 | TGCGCCAGCAGTCAAATCTCCGGGGTCAATCAGCCCCAGCATTTT | CASSQISGVNQPQHF
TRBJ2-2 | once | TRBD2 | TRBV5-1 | TGCGCCGGCAGCTGGGAGGGCCGGAACACCGGGGAGCTGTTTTTT | CAGSWEGRNTGELFF
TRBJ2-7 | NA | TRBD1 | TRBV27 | TGTGCCAGCAGCTTGTTGACAGGGACGTACGAGCAGTACTTC | CASSLLTGTYEQYF
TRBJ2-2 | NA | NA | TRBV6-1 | TGTGCCAGCAGTGCACTCTCCACCGGGGAGCTGTTTTTT | CASSALSTGELFF
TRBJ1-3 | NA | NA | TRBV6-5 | TGTGCCAGCAGTTCCGGGGGCTCTGGAAACACCATATATTTT | CASSSGGSGNTIYF
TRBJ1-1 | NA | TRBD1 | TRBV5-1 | TGCGCCAGCAGGACAGGGGGAGTAACTGAAGCTTTCTTT | CASRTGGVTEAFF
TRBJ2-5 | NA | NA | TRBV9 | TGTGCCAGCAGCGTAGTAACGGGAGAGACCCAGTACTTC | CASSVVTGETQYF
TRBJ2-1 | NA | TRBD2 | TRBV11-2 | TGTGCCAGCAGCTTGAGGCTAGCGGGCGTCTACAATGAGCAGTTCTTC | CASSLRLAGVYNEQFF
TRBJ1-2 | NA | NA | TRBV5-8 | TGTGCCAGCACTCCGGGGGGAGGTGGCAGTAGCCCCAGCTACACCTTC | CASTPGGGGSSPSYTF
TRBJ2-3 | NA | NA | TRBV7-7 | TGTGCTAGCAGCCCGGCCCAGGGTACAGATACGCAGTATTTT | CASSPAQGTDTQYF
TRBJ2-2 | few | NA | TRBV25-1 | TGTGCCAGCAGTGAGGACAGGAACACCGGGGAGCTGTTTTTT | CASSEDRNTGELFF
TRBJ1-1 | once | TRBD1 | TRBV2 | TGTGCCAGCAGGGGGGACAGGGCGGACACTGAAGCTTTCTTT | CASRGDRADTEAFF
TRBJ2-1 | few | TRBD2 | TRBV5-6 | TGTGCCAGCAGCTTGACGCGGGAGCCGGACGAGCAGTTCTTC | CASSLTREPDEQFF
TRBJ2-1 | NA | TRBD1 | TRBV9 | TGTGCCAGCAGCGCCCGAACCGGGACAGATCACAATGAGCAGTTCTTC | CASSARTGTDHNEQFF
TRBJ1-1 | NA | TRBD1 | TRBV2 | TGTGCCAGTAAGGACAGGGGGGACACTGAAGCTTTCTTT | CASKDRGDTEAFF
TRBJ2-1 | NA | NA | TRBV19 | TGTGCCAGTACCGTCGGGGGTGGCTTCAATGAGCAGTTCTTC | CASTVGGGFNEQFF
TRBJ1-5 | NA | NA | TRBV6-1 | TGTGCCAGCAGTCCAGGGTTAGGCAATCAGCCCCAGCATTTT | CASSPGLGNQPQHF
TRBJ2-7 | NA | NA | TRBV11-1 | TGTGCCAGCAGCTTAGATCCAGGGACAATCTACGAGCAGTACTTC | CASSLDPGTIYEQYF
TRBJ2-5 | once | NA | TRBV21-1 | TGTGCCAGCAGTGGGGACAAAGCGACTGGAGAGACCCAGTACTTC | CASSGDKATGETQYF
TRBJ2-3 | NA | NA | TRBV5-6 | TGTGCCAGCAGCTTGGTGGGGGGGGCATCACTCACAGATACGCAGTATTTT | CASSLVGGASLTDTQYF
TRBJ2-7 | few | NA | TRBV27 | TGTGCCAGCAGTTTATCTGTCGGGACAAATTACGAGCAGTACTTC | CASSLSVGTNYEQYF
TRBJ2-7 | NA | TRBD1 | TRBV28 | TGTGCCAGCAGTTTATGGCAGGGGGCCTCCTACGAGCAGTACTTC | CASSLWQGASYEQYF
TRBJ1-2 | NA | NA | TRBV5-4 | TGTGCCAGCACCGTGAGCACCACCTATGGCTACACCTTC | CASTVSTTYGYTF
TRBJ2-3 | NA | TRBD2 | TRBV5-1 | TGCGCCAGCAGCTACGGGACTAGCGGCGGCACAGATACGCAGTATTTT | CASSYGTSGGTDTQYF
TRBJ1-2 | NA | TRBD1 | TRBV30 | TGTGCCTGGAGTGTTGACAGGGTGTTGTATGGCTACACCTTC | CAWSVDRVLYGYTF
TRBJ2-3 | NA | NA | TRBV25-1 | TGTGCCAGCGAGGTCGGCACAGATACGCAGTATTTT | CASEVGTDTQYF
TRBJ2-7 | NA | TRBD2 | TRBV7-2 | TGTGCCAGCAGCTTAGGGAGGGTTGTGGGCGGGAGCGCTACCTACGAGCAGTACTTC | CASSLGRVVGGSATYEQYF
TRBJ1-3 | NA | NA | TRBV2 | TGTGCCAGCGGCACAGATGGAAACACCATATATTTT | CASGTDGNTIYF
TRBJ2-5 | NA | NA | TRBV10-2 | TGCGCCAGCGGTCCAGGCGATCTGAAGACCCAGTACTTC | CASGPGDLKTQYF
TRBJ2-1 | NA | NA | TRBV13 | TGTGCCAGCAGCTCCCCCCGGGCGGGGAGCTCCTACAATGAGCAGTTCTTC | CASSSPRAGSSYNEQFF
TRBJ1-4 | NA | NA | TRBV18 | TGTGCCAGCTCACCAAATCGGGGGATATGGGAAAAACTGTTTTTT | CASSPNRGIWEKLFF
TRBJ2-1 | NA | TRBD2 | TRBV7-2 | TGTGCCAGCAGGAGAGGGGCGGGAGTTCTCTTAGATGAGCAGTTCTTC | CASRRGAGVLLDEQFF
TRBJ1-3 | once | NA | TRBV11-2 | TGTGCCAGCAGCACTATTGGACAGATCTCTGGAAACACCATATATTTT | CASSTIGQISGNTIYF
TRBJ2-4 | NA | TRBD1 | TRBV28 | TGTGCCAGCAGTTTACCCCAAGGGACAGGGATGGCCAAAAACATTCAGTACTTC | CASSLPQGTGMAKNIQYF
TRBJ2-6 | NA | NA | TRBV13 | TGTGCCAGCAGCGGCGGATCTGGGGCCAACGTCCTGACTTTC | CASSGGSGANVLTF
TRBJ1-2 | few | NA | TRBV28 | TGTGCCAGCAGTTTGTACAGGAAAGGTGGCTACACCTTC | CASSLYRKGGYTF
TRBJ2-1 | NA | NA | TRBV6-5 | TGTGCCAGCAGGATTGTAGCGGTTAGTGGAGATGAGCAGTTCTTC | CASRIVAVSGDEQFF
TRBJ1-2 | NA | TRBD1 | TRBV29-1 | TGCAGCGCCCGACAGGGGGCGAACACCTACTATGGCTACACCTTC | CSARQGANTYYGYTF